This entry is about one T cell receptor beta chain. Its matching antigen is unknown. The data were taken from a study of cytomegalovirus exposure and HLA in healthy donors. Looked up from germline, CDR1 is MDHEN and CDR2 is SYDVKM. The CDR3 covers 18 residues. V gave up 1 base and J gave up 3 bases; unmatched junction bases: 13. Study conclusions and caveats: A later analysis linked a missense DCLRE1C variant to TCR beta V- and J-gene trimming.

It was with 60 Vbeta and 13 Jbeta primers that the PCR ran. The method was immunoSEQ multiplex PCR; TCRdb's version includes in-frame clones alone and lacks a portion of them. The sample holds 150,000 to 200,000 clones, 65% to 85% seen once. This clonotype originated in a female donor in good health and CMV-seronegative. The rearrangement joins TRBV28 to TRBJ2-7, with 9 bases identical to TRBD2. The sequenced sample was PBMCs. The chain's CDR3 is CASSLFGTPYSGSYEQYF. Written as DNA, the CDR3 is TGTGCCAGCAGTTTATTCGGGACCCCCTATAGCGGGAGCTACGAGCAGTACTTC.